Listed here is a single T cell receptor (beta chain). immunoSEQ v3.0 was run at survey level. Using immunoSEQ multiplex PCR, the repertoire was profiled, and TCRdb retains in-frame clones only, with some absent. Of 17,000 or so clones in the sample, about four fifths are singletons; the top ten hold roughly 8%. These data come from a study of long-term antiretroviral therapy in people with HIV. The J segment lost 3 bases and the V segment lost 3 bases, leaving 9 bases of the junction unmatched. The CDR3 contains 16 residues. Germline values: CDR1 MNHNY, CDR2 SVGAGI (reference sequence). The J gene is TRBJ2-7, the V gene TRBV6-6; 9 bases are shared with TRBD1. The starting material was unsorted PBMCs, obtained at the start of antiretroviral therapy. This sequence was found in a man aged 30-40 years with HIV. The chain's CDR3 is CASSYTQTGGNYEQYF. DNA of the CDR3: TGTGCCAGCAGTTATACCCAGACAGGGGGAAACTACGAGCAGTACTTC.